This is a list of T cell receptor beta chains from one sample in a study of identical twins. TCRdb redid the calling of the 5' RACE reads with MiXCR, one entry per CDR3 protein. The sample lists about 920,000 distinct CDR3 sequences, about 12% seen once, with 1.5% to 2% in the top ten. These data were likewise used in another study, on yellow fever vaccine responses in identical twins.

The sequencing input was PBMCs. The receptors were sampled from a woman aged 18-29 years in good health. Each CDR3 is given without its conserved first and last residue. Rows may omit the clone size; those that give it use once, few, many or a size class.

clone_size j_call v_call cdr3_aa
few TRBJ2-1 TRBV4-1 ASSQSGRANEQF
many TRBJ2-1 TRBV2 ASNLLGSWNEQF
many TRBJ2-2 TRBV5-1 ASSLIASVGIGTANTGELF
many TRBJ2-1 TRBV20-1 SARVGFRLAGDYNEQF
- TRBJ2-4 TRBV5-1 ASSAPTGTSGGNPLAKNIQY
many TRBJ1-1 TRBV28 ASSRTEDYEAF
many TRBJ1-1 TRBV3-1 ASSPWGARSEAF
- TRBJ2-5 TRBV27 ASSSLAGGPETQY
few TRBJ2-5 TRBV14 ASSQRTSIQETQY
few TRBJ2-5 TRBV29-1 SGGLAGGLETQY
many TRBJ2-1 TRBV24-1 ATWWVGNEQF
- TRBJ2-3 TRBV7-8 ASSLYRSGSLHTDTQY
few TRBJ1-2 TRBV12-3/TRBV12-4 ASSLQNRQDLDGYT
- TRBJ1-5 TRBV7-6 ASSNGQWGSNQPQH
many TRBJ2-2 TRBV5-1 ASLGQDGGELF
few TRBJ2-5 TRBV7-9 ASSMTDIQETQY
- TRBJ2-3 TRBV24-1 ATSDLGVEAQY
- TRBJ2-2 TRBV9 ASSPTGLSNTGELF
- TRBJ2-2 TRBV4-2 ASSQPTGSANTGELF
many TRBJ1-1 TRBV2 ASMTYTEAF
many TRBJ1-6 TRBV11-2 ASSAGWSPLH
- TRBJ1-2 TRBV18 ASSPPYRADGYT
- TRBJ2-7 TRBV6-1 ASRPPLAGGTYEQY
- TRBJ2-3 TRBV19 ASSIEEADTQY
many TRBJ2-1 TRBV5-1 ASSLFTRAGNEQF
few TRBJ2-3 TRBV7-6 ASSTRLAGGPGTDTQY
few TRBJ2-2 TRBV10-3 AIRTGTSSNTGELF
- TRBJ1-2 TRBV15 ATSAEGINYGYT
many TRBJ2-3 TRBV27 ASPPAGVPSTDTQY
few TRBJ1-2 TRBV6-5 ASSSPTGVGYT
- TRBJ2-3 TRBV28 ASTWLGTGDTDTQY
many TRBJ1-4 TRBV28 ASSQLGQGVNEKLF
few TRBJ1-2 TRBV3-1 ASSQARTGTGGGYT
few TRBJ2-2 TRBV25-1 ASSETGTGGTGELF
few TRBJ2-1 TRBV27 ASSFVAGEYNEQF
few TRBJ1-6 TRBV12-3/TRBV12-4 ASSFQGADSPLH
many TRBJ2-3 TRBV10-3 AISEVGSGTDTQY